This TCR beta chain was captured in a study of blood T cell repertoires in COVID-19. Study at large: Samples taken during acute and convalescent COVID-19 were collected in the United States, Italy and Spain. PBMCs, B-cell-depleted T cells, or T cells provided the cDNA or gDNA that made up the material.

In the authors' methods: The assay estimated nucleated cells by amplifying reference gene primers. Using immunoSEQ multiplex PCR, the repertoire was profiled, and TCRdb retains in-frame clones only, with some absent. The D gene and trimming were derived from the DNA, and the V and J assignments and clone size from that table. The top ten hold approximately 7.9% of the sample, which has roughly 66,000 clones, roughly nine tenths seen once. The V and J ends lost 8 bases and 0 bases respectively, with 8 bases between them. The germline V gene has CDR1 MNHEY and CDR2 SMNVEV (reference sequence). The CDR3 contains 13 residues.

The V call is TRBV27, the J call TRBJ1-3, with D hard to call. This sequence originates from a human donor in a cohort sampled during active COVID-19. The sequencing sample was made of peripheral blood. As DNA, the CDR3 is TGTGCCAGCGCGCCACCCTCTGGAAACACCATATATTTT. Translating gives CASAPPSGNTIYF.